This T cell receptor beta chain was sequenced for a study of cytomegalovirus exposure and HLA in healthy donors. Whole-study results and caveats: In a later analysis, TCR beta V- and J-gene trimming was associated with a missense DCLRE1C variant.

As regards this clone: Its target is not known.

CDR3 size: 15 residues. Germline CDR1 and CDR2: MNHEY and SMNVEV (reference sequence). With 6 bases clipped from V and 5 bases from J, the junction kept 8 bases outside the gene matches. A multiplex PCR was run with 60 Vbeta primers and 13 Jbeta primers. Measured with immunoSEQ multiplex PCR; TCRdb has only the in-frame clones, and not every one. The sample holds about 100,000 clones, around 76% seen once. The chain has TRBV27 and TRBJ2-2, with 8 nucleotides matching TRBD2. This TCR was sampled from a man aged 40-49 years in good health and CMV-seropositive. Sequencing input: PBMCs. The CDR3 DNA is TGTGCCAGCAGCACGCTAGCGGGCCTTACCGGGGAGCTGTTTTTT. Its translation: CASSTLAGLTGELFF.